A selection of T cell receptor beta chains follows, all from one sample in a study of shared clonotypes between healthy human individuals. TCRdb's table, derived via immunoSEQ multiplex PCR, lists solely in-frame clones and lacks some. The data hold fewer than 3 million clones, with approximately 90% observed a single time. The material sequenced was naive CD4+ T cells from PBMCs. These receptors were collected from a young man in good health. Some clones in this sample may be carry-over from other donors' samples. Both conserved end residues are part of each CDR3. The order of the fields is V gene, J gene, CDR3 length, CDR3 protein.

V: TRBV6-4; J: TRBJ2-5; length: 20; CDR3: CASSIKLPGLVLFGGETQYF
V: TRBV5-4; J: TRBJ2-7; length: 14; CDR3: CASSAGGLPYEQYF
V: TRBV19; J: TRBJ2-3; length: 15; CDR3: CASSIGRGSTDTQYF
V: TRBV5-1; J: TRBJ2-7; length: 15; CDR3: CASSLNSGTPYEQYF
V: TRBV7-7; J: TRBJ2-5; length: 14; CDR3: CASSFFGTQETQYF
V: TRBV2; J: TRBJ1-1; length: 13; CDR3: CASSNTRGTEAFF
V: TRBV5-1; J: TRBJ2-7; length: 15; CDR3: CASSLGSAYSYEQYF
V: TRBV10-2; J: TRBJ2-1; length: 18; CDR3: CASKRFGGRPNKGDEQFF
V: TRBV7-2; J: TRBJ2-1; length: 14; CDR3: CASSLQRDYNEQFF
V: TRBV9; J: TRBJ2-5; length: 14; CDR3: CASSVGGRGETQYF
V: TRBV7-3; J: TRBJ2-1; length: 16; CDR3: CASSLLGGLAGGEQFF
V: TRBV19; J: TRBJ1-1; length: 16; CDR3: CASSIGGLPANTEAFF
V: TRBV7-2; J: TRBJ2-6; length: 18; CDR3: CASSPGRGWAAGANVLTF
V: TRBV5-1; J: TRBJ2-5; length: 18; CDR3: CASSLAPDRSVGQETQYF
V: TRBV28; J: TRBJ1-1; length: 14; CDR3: CASSSPPGNTEAFF
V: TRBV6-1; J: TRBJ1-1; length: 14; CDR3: CASALGGANTEAFF
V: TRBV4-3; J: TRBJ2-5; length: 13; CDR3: CASSQDHEETQYF
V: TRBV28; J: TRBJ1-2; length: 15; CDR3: CASSRGSEGDYGYTF
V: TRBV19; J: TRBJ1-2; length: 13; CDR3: CASSFGYGYGYTF
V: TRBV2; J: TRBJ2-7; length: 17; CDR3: CASTPGQGARGSYEQYF
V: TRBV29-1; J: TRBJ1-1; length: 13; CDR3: CSAWGGSNTEAFF
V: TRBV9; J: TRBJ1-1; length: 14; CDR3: CASSPQGGNTEAFF
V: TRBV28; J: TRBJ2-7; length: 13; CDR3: CASREAGRDEQYF
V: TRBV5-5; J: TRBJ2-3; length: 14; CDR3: CASSGGQSTDTQYF
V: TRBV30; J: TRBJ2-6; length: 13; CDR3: CAWSYSGANVLTF
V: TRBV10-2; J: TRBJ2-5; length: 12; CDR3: CASKGGQETQYF
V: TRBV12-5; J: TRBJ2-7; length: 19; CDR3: CASGRHQPAAVEGSYEQYF
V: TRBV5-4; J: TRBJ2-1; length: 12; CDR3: CASSLASGEQFF
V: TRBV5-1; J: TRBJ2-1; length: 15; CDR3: CASSPGTSGRNEQFF
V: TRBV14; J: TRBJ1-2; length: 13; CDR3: CASSQEEGYGYTF
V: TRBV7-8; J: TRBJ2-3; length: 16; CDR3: CASSIGLAGIPDTQYF
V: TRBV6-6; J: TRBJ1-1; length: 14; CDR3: CASSLGAEVTEAFF
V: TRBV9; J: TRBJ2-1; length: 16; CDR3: CASSVEVGSWYNEQFF
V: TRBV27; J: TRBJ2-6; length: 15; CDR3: CASSFGARGANVLTF
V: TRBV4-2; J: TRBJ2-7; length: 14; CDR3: CASSHGQGTYEQYF
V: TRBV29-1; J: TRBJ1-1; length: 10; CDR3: CSVRTLEAFF
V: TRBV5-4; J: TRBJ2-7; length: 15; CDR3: CASSMSGRSSYEQYF
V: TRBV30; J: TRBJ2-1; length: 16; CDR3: CAWTVGASGYYNEQFF
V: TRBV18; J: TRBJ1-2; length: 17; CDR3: CASSFNSDPGSNYGYTF
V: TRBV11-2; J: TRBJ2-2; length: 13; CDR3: CASSADYTGELFF
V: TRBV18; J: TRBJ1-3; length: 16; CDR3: CASSPPGTNFRNTIYF
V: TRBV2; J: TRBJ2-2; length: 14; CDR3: CASSESGSTGELFF
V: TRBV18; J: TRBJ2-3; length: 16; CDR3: CASSPEWTGGRDTQYF
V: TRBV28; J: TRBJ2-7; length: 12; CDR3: CASRIGGYEQYF
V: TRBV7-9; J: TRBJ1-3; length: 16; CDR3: CASSLAAGGFGNTIYF
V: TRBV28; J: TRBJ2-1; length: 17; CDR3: CASSPWKGANSYNEQFF
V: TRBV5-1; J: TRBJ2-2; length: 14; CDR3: CASSLRSVSGELFF
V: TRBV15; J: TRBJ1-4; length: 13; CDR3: CATNRATNEKLFF
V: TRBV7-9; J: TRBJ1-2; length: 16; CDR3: CASSLSGDAARYGYTF
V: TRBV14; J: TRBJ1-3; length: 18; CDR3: CASSQIVAGHFSGNTIYF
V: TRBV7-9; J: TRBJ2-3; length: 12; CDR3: CASSPTGDTQYF
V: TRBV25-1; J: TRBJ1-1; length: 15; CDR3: CASSHSGPIRAEAFF
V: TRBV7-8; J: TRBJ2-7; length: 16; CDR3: CASSSPSQENSYEQYF
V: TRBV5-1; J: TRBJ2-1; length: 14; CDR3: CASIWDPGYNEQFF
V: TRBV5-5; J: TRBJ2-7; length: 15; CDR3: CASSLGRNTQDEQYF
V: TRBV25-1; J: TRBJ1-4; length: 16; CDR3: CASSEGTGATNEKLFF
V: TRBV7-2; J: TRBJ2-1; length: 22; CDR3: CASSLARPSGIFFPRAYNEQFF
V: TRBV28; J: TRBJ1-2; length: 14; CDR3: CASSSMGRSYGYTF